This TCR beta chain comes out of a study of blood T cell repertoires in COVID-19. Assay: immunoSEQ multiplex PCR; the TCRdb copy retains only in-frame clones and omits some. The table shows roughly 340,000 clones, with 75% to 90% occurring only once. V lost 3 bases to trimming and J lost 6 bases, with 18 bases between them. This CDR3 has 16 residues. Germline V gives CDR1 MDHEN, CDR2 SYDVKM. This clonotype was sampled from a man aged 18 to 35 who had recovered from COVID-19. This chain uses TRBV28 with TRBJ1-5; D might be TRBD1 (5 bases). Sequencing used PBMCs or T cells enriched from blood (not recorded which). The DNA for the CDR3 is TGTGCCAGCAGTTTTCGAAGGGAGGGGTCGGGTCAGCCCCAGCATTTT. Protein: CASSFRREGSGQPQHF.